Listed here are 4 T cell receptor beta chains from one sample, sequenced in a study of response to subunit inactivated influenza vaccine. From the RT-PCR reads, TCRdb called clonotypes with MiXCR, one entry per CDR3 protein. The data hold roughly 710,000 distinct CDR3 sequences, with 11% to 15% observed a single time. Source: PBMCs from blood, taken 14 days before vaccination. Receptors were obtained from a middle-aged man who received an inactivated influenza vaccine.

The V gene is TRBV12-3 or TRBV12-4, the J gene TRBJ2-7; D is unclear. Trimming took off 1 base at V and 4 bases at J, with 8 bases between the two ends. The CDR3 spans 13 residues. In DNA, the CDR3 is TGTGCCAGCAGTTTAGTTAACGGTTACGAGCAGTACTTC. It translates to CASSLVNGYEQYF.

The V gene is TRBV4-1, the J gene TRBJ2-4, with a weak D call TRBD2 (6 bases). Germline CDR1 and CDR2: MGHRA and YSYEKL. The CDR3 runs 15 residues. Trimming shortened V by 0 bases and J by 5 bases, and 11 bases separated the two germline ends. The CDR3 loop is CASSQEPGGENIQYF. In DNA, the CDR3 is TGCGCCAGCAGCCAAGAGCCCGGAGGGGAAAACATTCAGTACTTC.

This rearrangement joins TRBV5-1 to TRBJ2-6, with 9 bases that match TRBD1. This CDR3 region has 19 residues. Germline V gene sequence: CDR1 SGHRS, CDR2 YFSETQ. V lost 2 bases to trimming and J lost 2 bases; unmatched junction nucleotides: 11. CDR3 region: CASSFGPGQGFPGANVLTF. CDR3 coding DNA: TGCGCCAGCAGCTTCGGACCGGGACAGGGTTTTCCTGGGGCCAACGTCCTGACTTTC.

The rearrangement joins TRBV20-1 to TRBJ2-7; D may be TRBD2 (6 bases). With 4 bases removed from V and 4 bases from J, the gap between germline ends came to 11 bases. The CDR3 consists of 12 residues. Germline assignment: CDR1 DFQATT and CDR2 SNEGSKA (reference sequence). DNA of the CDR3: TGCAGTGCTATGGGACTGCTTTACGAGCAGTACTTC. This translates into CSAMGLLYEQYF.